This TCR beta chain was recorded in a study of T cell responses to AZD1222 COVID-19 vaccine. Trimming took 5 bases from V and 7 from J, leaving 20 bases between them. Per the germline V gene, CDR1 is LGHDT and CDR2 is YNNKEL (reference sequence). The CDR3 extends over 15 amino acids. Turning to this clone: As yet, its antigen is unknown.

TCRdb's table, derived via immunoSEQ multiplex PCR, lists solely in-frame clones and lacks some. Of more than 110,000 clones in the sample, around 89% were seen once. General study results and limits: Among those given AZD1222, only 6 or 7 were seropositive at baseline. Once two AZD1222 doses were given, Spike-specific TCR breadth and depth went up.

The chain combines TRBV3-1 (or the pseudogene TRBV3-2) with TRBJ1-1; perhaps TRBD1 as D (5 bases). Here the sequenced sample was peripheral blood, taken on day 0 of AZD1222 vaccination. This TCR was sampled from an adult in good health. The chain's CDR3 is CASSSTARGINEAFF. In DNA form, the CDR3 reads TGTGCCAGCAGCTCCACGGCGCGGGGCATTAATGAAGCTTTCTTT.